The 24 T cell receptor beta chains in this list originate from one sample, sequenced in a study of regulatory T cells in long-lasting Graves disease. Time point in this sample: persistent/refractory GD, antithyroid drugs over 5 years with positive TRAb. The TCR library was made from RNA that had been extracted from PBMCs in TRIzol. Arm-PCR with iRepertoire HTBI primers amplified the CDR3 regions for these TCR beta libraries. TCRdb used MiXCR to reprocess the multiplex PCR reads, holding one entry per CDR3 protein. The sample shows roughly 300,000 distinct CDR3 sequences, roughly a fifth of them seen only once. This material consisted of peripheral blood mononuclear cells (PBMCs), taken when the disease was refractory, from a patient treated with antithyroid drugs. These receptors all come from a female donor with Graves disease.

J is TRBJ1-2 and V is TRBV11-2; D may be TRBD1 (5 bases). Trimming removed 5 bases at V and 7 bases at J, with 20 bases between. This CDR3 region has 15 residues. The V gene's germline CDR1 is SGHAT and CDR2 FQNNGV. In DNA form, the CDR3 reads TGTGCCAGCAGCACTTTGGCGGCAGGGCAAGGTGGCTACACCTTC. Protein: CASSTLAAGQGGYTF.

The sample holds a few counts of this clonotype. The gene calls are TRBV6-1 and TRBJ2-1, with a weak D call TRBD2 (5 bases). Germline loops: CDR1 MNHNS, CDR2 SASEGT. V dropped 5 bases and J dropped 9 bases, with 11 bases sitting between them. This CDR3 region has 12 residues. The CDR3 sequence: CASSPGVSEQFF. The CDR3 region has the DNA TGTGCCAGCAGTCCCGGGGTTTCTGAGCAGTTCTTC.

A single count supports this clonotype. The V call is TRBV7-9, the J call TRBJ2-2; the D gene is possibly TRBD2 (5 bases). This CDR3 has 15 amino acids. With 6 bases removed from V and 5 bases from J, the gap between germline ends came to 16 bases. Germline assignment: CDR1 SEHNR and CDR2 FQNEAQ (reference sequence). This CDR3 is CASSQTIGSTGELFF. The CDR3 DNA follows: TGTGCCAGCAGTCAGACTATCGGGTCAACCGGGGAGCTGTTTTTT.

The table lists this clonotype with many counts. The chain joins TRBV20-1 to TRBJ2-7; no firm D call. V was trimmed by 3 bases and J by 4 bases, leaving 10 bases between them. CDR3 size: 12 residues. CDR1 and CDR2 (germline): DFQATT, SNEGSKA (reference sequence). The CDR3, as DNA: TGCAGTGCTAGTTCCAGAGCTTACGAGCAGTACTTC. Protein: CSASSRAYEQYF.

This clonotype has only a few counts. This chain uses TRBV18 with TRBJ1-2; D remains ambiguous. V dropped 3 bases and J dropped 4 bases, with 12 bases sitting between them. The CDR3 has 14 residues. The germline V gene has CDR1 KGHSH and CDR2 LQKENI. The CDR3 protein is CASSPVDTPYGYTF. CDR3 DNA: TGTGCCAGCTCACCGGTAGACACCCCCTATGGCTACACCTTC. Supplemented by reference TRBV18 and TRBJ1-2, the full variable domain reads NAGVMQNPRHLVRRRGQEARLRCSPMKGHSHVYWYRQLPEEGLKFMVYLQKENIIDESGMPKERFSAEFPKEGPSILRIQQVVRGDSAAYFCASSPVDTPYGYTFGSGTRLTVV.

In this sample, this clonotype turned up many times. The chain combines TRBV11-2 with TRBJ1-6; D unresolved. The CDR3 runs 14 residues. Germline values: CDR1 SGHAT, CDR2 FQNNGV. The V end lost 1 base, the J end lost 6 bases, and 7 bases lay between the germline ends. The CDR3 DNA reads as TGTGCCAGCAGCTTAGGCAGTCCTAATTCACCCCTCCACTTT. This translates into CASSLGSPNSPLHF.

This clonotype was found many times. The chain couples TRBV3-1 to TRBJ2-5, with D perhaps matching TRBD1 (5 bases). The germline gives CDR1 LGHDT, CDR2 YNNKEL (reference sequence). V lost 8 bases, J lost 5 bases, and 18 bases lay in between. The CDR3 loop spans 14 amino acids. The CDR3: CASRRHQGLETQYF. The CDR3 DNA sequence: TGTGCCAGCCGAAGACACCAGGGTTTGGAGACCCAGTACTTC.

The chain couples TRBV5-1 to TRBJ2-1; the D gene is possibly TRBD1 (6 bases). This CDR3 comprises 18 residues. V lost 1 base to trimming and J lost 0 bases, with 17 bases between them. Germline loops: CDR1 SGHRS, CDR2 YFSETQ. The CDR3 loop is CASSLFSLRTASYNEQFF. The DNA of the CDR3 is TGCGCCAGCAGCTTGTTCAGTTTGCGGACAGCCTCCTACAATGAGCAGTTCTTC.

This clonotype appeared many times. The chain combines TRBV5-1 with TRBJ2-7; TRBD1 matches at 7 bases. V gave up 5 bases and J gave up 4 bases; unmatched junction bases: 6. In germline, CDR1 is SGHRS, CDR2 YFSETQ. The CDR3 covers 13 residues. The CDR3 DNA sequence: TGCGCCAGCAGAATGTCAGGGGGTTACGAGCAGTACTTC. It translates to CASRMSGGYEQYF.

This clonotype was recorded a few times. This chain links TRBV12-3 or TRBV12-4 with TRBJ2-5; 10 nucleotides line up with TRBD2. This CDR3 has 13 amino acids. The trim removed 6 bases at V and 6 bases at J, leaving 4 bases unmatched. CDR3 protein: CASRAGGPKTQYF. The CDR3 coding sequence is TGTGCCAGCAGAGCGGGGGGGCCGAAGACCCAGTACTTC.

This clonotype came up many times. The chain has TRBV11-2 and TRBJ2-5, with 9 bases fitting TRBD2. The CDR3 contains 16 residues. In germline, CDR1 is SGHAT, CDR2 FQNNGV. V was pared by 5 bases and J by 5 bases, with 12 bases of the junction left unmatched. The CDR3 protein is CASSRQRGLAHETQYF. CDR3 nucleotide sequence: TGTGCCAGCAGCCGGCAACGGGGACTAGCTCACGAGACCCAGTACTTC.

The table lists this clonotype with many counts. J is TRBJ2-7 and V is TRBV6-1; maybe TRBD2 (5 bases). Germline CDR1 MNHNS, CDR2 SASEGT. The CDR3 length is 13 residues. The V and J ends lost 7 bases and 0 bases respectively, with 10 bases between them. In DNA, the CDR3 is TGTGCCAGCAACAGCGGACTCTCCTACGAGCAGTACTTC. It encodes CASNSGLSYEQYF.

The chain has TRBV18 and TRBJ2-7; TRBD2 agrees at 13 bases. This CDR3 spans 15 amino acids. CDR1 is KGHSH and CDR2 is LQKENI in the germline V gene. V shed 2 bases, J shed 4 bases, and the junction held 2 bases outside the gene matches. DNA for the CDR3: TGTGCCAGCTCACCAACTAGCGGGGGGGCGTACGAGCAGTACTTC. This gives the protein CASSPTSGGAYEQYF.

This clonotype was counted only a few times. The genes are TRBV27 and TRBJ1-4, with D unclear. This CDR3 has 15 residues. V shed 6 bases and J shed 7 bases, with 18 bases lying between them. Germline CDR1 is MNHEY and CDR2 is SMNVEV (reference sequence). The CDR3 loop is CASRTYSFDGEKLFF. The DNA for the CDR3 is TGTGCCAGCAGAACTTACAGCTTTGATGGTGAAAAACTGTTTTTT.

This clonotype was picked up many times. The chain has TRBV3-1 and TRBJ2-5; 7 bases map to TRBD1. Germline V CDR1 and CDR2: LGHDT, YNNKEL (reference sequence). This CDR3 is 15 amino acids long. The V segment lost 2 bases and the J segment 1 base; nucleotides outside the gene matches: 4. CDR3 region: CASSQLGTAQETQYF. The CDR3 DNA reads TGTGCCAGCAGCCAACTGGGGACAGCCCAAGAGACCCAGTACTTC.

This clonotype was counted at least ten times. The V and J genes are TRBV27 and TRBJ1-4, with a possible D match to TRBD1 (6 bases). Germline loops: CDR1 MNHEY, CDR2 SMNVEV (reference sequence). This CDR3 region has 14 residues. The V end was cut by 5 bases, the J end by 8 bases, with 15 bases between. The CDR3 DNA sequence: TGTGCCAGCAGTCCGAACAGGGAGAGCGAAAAACTGTTTTTT. It specifies CASSPNRESEKLFF.

This clonotype was seen ten or more times. The CDR3 loop is CASSRSLDSNQPQHF. DNA of the CDR3: TGTGCCAGCAGTCGATCTTTGGATAGCAATCAGCCCCAGCATTTT. The V call is TRBV6-1, the J call TRBJ1-5; D gene ambiguous. Germline V gene sequence: CDR1 MNHNS, CDR2 SASEGT. The CDR3 length is 15 residues. Trimming took 5 bases from V and 0 from J, leaving 11 bases between them.

The chain combines TRBV4-1 with TRBJ1-5; TRBD1 is a possible D gene (5 bases). The length of the CDR3 is 16 residues. The V and J ends lost 4 bases and 0 bases respectively, with 13 bases between them. The germline V gene has CDR1 MGHRA and CDR2 YSYEKL. The CDR3 here is CASSRTGDNSNQPQHF. The CDR3 DNA reads TGCGCCAGCAGCCGCACAGGCGATAATAGCAATCAGCCCCAGCATTTT.

The gene calls are TRBV9 and TRBJ2-7; D is ambiguous. The germline V gene has CDR1 SGDLS and CDR2 YYNGEE. V shed 10 bases and J shed 5 bases, with 22 bases lying between them. This CDR3 comprises 14 residues. The CDR3 DNA reads as TGTGCCCGCCTCATGTTCGTTCTGGGCCACGAGCAGTACTTC. This gives the protein CARLMFVLGHEQYF.

The chain employs TRBV15 and TRBJ2-2; D may be TRBD1 (6 bases). The ends were cut back, 1 base at V and 7 bases at J, with 10 bases in the middle. The CDR3 length is 14 residues. The germline gives CDR1 LNHNV, CDR2 YYDKDF (reference sequence). In DNA form, the CDR3 reads TGTGCCACCAGCAGAGGACAGGTTCACGGGGAGCTGTTTTTT. Protein sequence: CATSRGQVHGELFF.

This clonotype was seen more than once but under ten times. The chain couples TRBV12-3 or TRBV12-4 to TRBJ2-2; no firm D call. The CDR3 totals 12 residues. V dropped 8 bases and J dropped 9 bases, with 13 bases sitting between them. The CDR3, as DNA: TGTGCCAGCTGTGGGGTAAGGCGGGAGCTGTTTTTT. Its translation: CASCGVRRELFF.

There are a few counts of this clonotype. The V gene is TRBV20-1, the J gene TRBJ2-3; TRBD2 matches 7 bases. Germline loops: CDR1 DFQATT, CDR2 SNEGSKA (reference sequence). The CDR3 is 14 amino acids. The V segment lost 5 bases and the J segment 1 base; nucleotides outside the gene matches: 6. CDR3 amino acids: CSASGLVRTDTQYF. The CDR3 DNA follows: TGCAGTGCTTCCGGACTAGTGCGCACAGATACGCAGTATTTT.

This clonotype has more than one count but fewer than ten. The rearrangement uses TRBV11-2 and TRBJ1-5; weak D call: TRBD1 (6 bases). The CDR3 is 15 amino acids. Germline assignment: CDR1 SGHAT and CDR2 FQNNGV. V dropped 0 bases and J dropped 4 bases, with 10 bases sitting between them. This chain's CDR3 is CASSLEGTLNQPQHF. The CDR3 bases are TGTGCCAGCAGCTTAGAAGGGACACTGAATCAGCCCCAGCATTTT.

This clonotype was counted many times. This sequence joins TRBV18 and TRBJ2-5; D is possibly TRBD1 or TRBD2 (5 bases each). In germline, CDR1 is KGHSH, CDR2 LQKENI. V lost 6 bases to trimming and J lost 5 bases, with 19 bases between them. The CDR3 consists of 15 residues. CDR3 DNA sequence: TGTGCCAGCTCGAACCTCCTCCCGGGGCGCGAGACCCAGTACTTC. It yields the protein CASSNLLPGRETQYF.